This T cell receptor (beta chain) was observed in a study of post-analysis software for immune sequencing data. Study findings and constraints: Elevated frequency relative to controls characterized roughly 5 TRBV segments in patients, TRBV5-6, TRBV5-1 and TRBV20-1 among them.

This CDR3 contains 15 residues. With 1 base clipped from V and 4 bases from J, the junction kept 3 bases outside the gene matches. Germline V gene data show CDR1 as LGHNA and CDR2 as YSLEER. Of note for this clonotype: The antigen is not known.

Each TCR beta cDNA library carried unique molecular identifiers. Some 540,000 cDNA molecules were obtained from around 1 to 10 million T cells. TCRdb recomputed calls from the PCR reads with MiXCR, one row per CDR3 protein. The profile shows some 800,000 distinct CDR3 sequences, just over 45% of them singletons. The chain couples TRBV4-3 to TRBJ2-1, with 8 bases that match TRBD2. The sample taken for sequencing was blood. The source is a girl aged 5-17 years with multiple sclerosis. The CDR3 DNA follows: TGCGCCAGCAGCCAAGGGCGGGGGGATTACAATGAGCAGTTCTTC. Protein product: CASSQGRGDYNEQFF.